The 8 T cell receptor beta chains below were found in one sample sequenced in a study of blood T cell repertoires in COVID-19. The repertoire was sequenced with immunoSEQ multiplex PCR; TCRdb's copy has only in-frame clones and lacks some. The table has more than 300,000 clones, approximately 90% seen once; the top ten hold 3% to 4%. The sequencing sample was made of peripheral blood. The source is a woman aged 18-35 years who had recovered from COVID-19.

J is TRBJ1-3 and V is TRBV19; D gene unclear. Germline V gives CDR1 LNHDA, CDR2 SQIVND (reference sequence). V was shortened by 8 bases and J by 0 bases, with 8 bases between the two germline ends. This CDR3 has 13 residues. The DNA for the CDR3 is TGTGCCAGTCGTTCCAGCTCTGGAAACACCATATATTTT. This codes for CASRSSSGNTIYF.

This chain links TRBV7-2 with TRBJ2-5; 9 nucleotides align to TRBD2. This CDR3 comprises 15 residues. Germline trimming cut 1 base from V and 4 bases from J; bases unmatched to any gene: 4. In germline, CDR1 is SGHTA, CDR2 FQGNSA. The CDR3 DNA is TGTGCCAGCAGCTTAGGCGGGAGGGCAGGAGAGACCCAGTACTTC. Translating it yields CASSLGGRAGETQYF.

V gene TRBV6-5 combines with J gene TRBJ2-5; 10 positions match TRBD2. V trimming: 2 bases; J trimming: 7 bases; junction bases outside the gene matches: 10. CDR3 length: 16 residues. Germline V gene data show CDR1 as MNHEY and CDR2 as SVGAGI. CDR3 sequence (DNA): TGTGCCAGCAGTTACCGACTAGCGGGCGCACCGGGGACCCAGTACTTC. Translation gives CASSYRLAGAPGTQYF.

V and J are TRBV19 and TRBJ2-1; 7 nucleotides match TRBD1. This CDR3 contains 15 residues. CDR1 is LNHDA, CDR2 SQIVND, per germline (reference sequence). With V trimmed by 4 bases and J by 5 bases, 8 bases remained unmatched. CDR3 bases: TGTGCCAGTAGTACTACGGGACAGAGAAACAATGAGCAGTTCTTC. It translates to CASSTTGQRNNEQFF.

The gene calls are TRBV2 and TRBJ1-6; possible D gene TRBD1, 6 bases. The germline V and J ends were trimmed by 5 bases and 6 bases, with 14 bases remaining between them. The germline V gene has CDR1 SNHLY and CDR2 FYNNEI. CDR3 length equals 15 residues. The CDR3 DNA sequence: TGTGCCAGCAGTTCGATGGACAGCTTTAATTCACCCCTCCACTTT. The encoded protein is CASSSMDSFNSPLHF.

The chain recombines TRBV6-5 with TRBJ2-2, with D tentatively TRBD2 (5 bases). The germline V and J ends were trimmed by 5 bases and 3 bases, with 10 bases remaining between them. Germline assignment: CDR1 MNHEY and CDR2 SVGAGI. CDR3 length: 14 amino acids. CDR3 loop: CASSLGVHTGELFF. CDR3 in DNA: TGTGCCAGCAGTCTGGGAGTCCACACCGGGGAGCTGTTTTTT.

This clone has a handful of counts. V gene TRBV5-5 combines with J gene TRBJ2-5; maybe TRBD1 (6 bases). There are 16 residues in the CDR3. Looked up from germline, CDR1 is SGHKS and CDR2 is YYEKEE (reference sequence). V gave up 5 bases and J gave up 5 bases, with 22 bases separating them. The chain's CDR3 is CASRSTVGTGMETQYF. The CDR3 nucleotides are TGTGCCAGCAGGTCAACCGTCGGTACAGGGATGGAGACCCAGTACTTC.

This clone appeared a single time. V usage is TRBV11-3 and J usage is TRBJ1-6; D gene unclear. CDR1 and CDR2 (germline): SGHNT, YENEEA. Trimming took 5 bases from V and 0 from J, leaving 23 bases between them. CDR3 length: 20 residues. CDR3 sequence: CASSHYTRRYGSSYNSPLHF. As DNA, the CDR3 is TGTGCCAGCAGCCACTACACCCGCAGATACGGGAGCTCCTATAATTCACCCCTCCACTTT.